This T cell receptor beta chain is from a study of T cell changes during pregnancy in multiple sclerosis. The V gene's germline CDR1 is SEHNR and CDR2 FQNEAQ (reference sequence). This CDR3 is built from 15 residues. V gave up 1 base and J gave up 6 bases; unmatched junction bases: 4. Clones were sequenced by immunoSEQ multiplex PCR, and TCRdb holds only the in-frame ones, with some missing. This table holds 55,000 to 65,000 clones, roughly 92% found once. The specimen was CD8+ T cells from peripheral blood mononuclear cells, collected in the third trimester of pregnancy. The chain carries TRBV7-9 and TRBJ2-1; 9 nucleotides match TRBD2. The sequence was collected from a female donor with multiple sclerosis, enrolled in a pregnancy study. CDR3 sequence reads: CASSLGGRDINEQFF. The CDR3, as DNA: TGTGCCAGCAGCTTAGGCGGGAGGGATATCAATGAGCAGTTCTTC.